Listed here is a single T cell receptor (beta chain). The antigen is not known. In replicate PCRs of sorted subsets, about 220 ng DNA, approximately 30,000 T cell genomes, was used. Clones were read by immunoSEQ multiplex PCR, and TCRdb kept only the in-frame ones, dropping some. There are 1,400,000 or so clones in the sample; 98% to 99% occur only once, and 0.3% to 0.45% lies in the top ten. Those who donated, Caucasian adults without exception, all lived in Nashville, Tennessee. These data come from a study of shared clonotypes between healthy human individuals. Overall study results and limits: Clonotypes shared by all four sorted-subset donors had higher generation probabilities than non-shared clonotypes.

Losses at the gene ends were 2 bases for V and 2 bases for J; bases not matched to a gene: 12. Germline values: CDR1 MDHEN, CDR2 SYDVKM. The CDR3 loop spans 17 amino acids. Specimen: naive CD4+ T cells sorted from blood. Subset meaning: CD45RA+ positively selected. V is TRBV28 and J is TRBJ2-7, with 7 bases aligning to TRBD2. The receptor was derived from a man aged 25-40 years in good health. DNA for the CDR3: TGTGCCAGCAGTTTAGACTATAGGGCTAGCGGAACCTACGAGCAGTACTTC. Amino acids: CASSLDYRASGTYEQYF. Combining the CDR3 with reference TRBV28 and TRBJ2-7 gives the whole variable domain DVKVTQSSRYLVKRTGEKVFLECVQDMDHENMFWYRQDPGLGLRLIYFSYDVKMKEKGDIPEGYSVSREKKERFSLILESASTNQTSMYLCASSLDYRASGTYEQYFGPGTRLTVT.